This T cell receptor (beta chain) originates from a study of tumor-infiltrating lymphocytes in primary liver carcinoma. In regard to this clonotype: Its matching antigen is unknown.

Starting material for RNA and DNA co-extraction consisted of about 17-31 mg of unsorted bulk tissue. General study results and limits: Pairs of tumor regions overlapped more than tumor-adjacent and tumor-blood pairs did.

The V segment lost 7 bases and the J segment 6 bases; nucleotides outside the gene matches: 9. The CDR3 is 14 residues long. Per the germline V gene, CDR1 is SNHLY and CDR2 is FYNNEI. A primer matching the constant region was used to make TCR beta cDNA from 450 to 550 ng of total RNA. Three-round nested multiplex PCR performed with slightly modified ARM-PCR produced the TCR beta libraries. Researchers ran the first two PCR rounds for approximately 10 cycles each with TRBV1-TRBV30 forward primers and a C-beta reverse primer. TCRdb ran MiXCR on the multiplex PCR reads and lists one entry per CDR3 protein. The sample lists under 200,000 distinct CDR3 sequences, 85% seen once, with roughly 18% in the top ten.

The TCR was taken from a man in his forties with primary liver carcinoma and hepatitis B virus infection. This chain connects TRBV2 to TRBJ2-1, with TRBD2 identical over 7 bases. The sequenced sample was tumor tissue from primary liver carcinoma. Here the CDR3 reads CASTGTTGGNEQFF. The CDR3 DNA follows: TGTGCCAGCACTGGGACTACCGGTGGCAATGAGCAGTTCTTC. The whole variable domain, filled in from reference TRBV2 and TRBJ2-1, reads EPEVTQTPSHQVTQMGQEVILRCVPISNHLYFYWYRQILGQKVEFLVSFYNNEISEKSEIFDDQFSVERPDGSNFTLKIRSTKLEDSAMYFCASTGTTGGNEQFFGPGTRLTVL.